One and the same sample provided the 13 T cell receptor beta chains below, sequenced in a study of T-cell reconstitution after alpha-beta-depleted transplantation in children. TCRbeta library preparation incorporated unique molecular identifiers. TCRdb re-analysed the PCR reads in MiXCR, keeping a single row per CDR3 protein. The top ten clones hold roughly 30% of a sample with hundreds of thousands of distinct CDR3 sequences, under 13% of them seen once. The material sequenced was PBMCs, taken before TCRalphabeta/CD19-depleted stem cell transplant. The receptors originated from a child younger than two with acute myeloid leukemia, due to receive a stem cell transplant.

This chain connects TRBV6-5 to TRBJ2-4; D possibly corresponds to TRBD2 (5 bases). Trimming removed 7 bases at V and 0 bases at J, with 13 bases between. Looked up from germline, CDR1 is MNHEY and CDR2 is SVGAGI. The CDR3 spans 15 residues. This chain's CDR3 is CASKPRALAKNIQYF. In DNA, the CDR3 is TGTGCCAGCAAGCCGCGGGCTTTAGCCAAAAACATTCAGTACTTC.

This clonotype was recorded at least ten times. J is TRBJ2-7 and V is TRBV7-2; TRBD2 might be the D (5 bases). CDR1 and CDR2 (germline): SGHTA, FQGNSA. Trimming took off 1 base at V and 5 bases at J, with 18 bases between the two ends. The CDR3 covers 16 residues. The CDR3 loop is CASSLDNGIGIDEQYF. Here the CDR3 DNA reads TGTGCCAGCAGCTTAGATAACGGTATCGGGATTGACGAGCAGTACTTC.

In its sample, this clonotype was seen many times. This rearrangement joins TRBV29-1 to TRBJ1-5, with a tentative D call TRBD1 (6 bases). The germline V gene has CDR1 SQVTM and CDR2 ANQGSEA. This CDR3 spans 12 amino acids. The V gene lost 4 bases and the J gene lost 2 bases, with 6 bases spanning the gap. The CDR3 reads CSVGQGNQPQHF. CDR3 nucleotides: TGCAGCGTTGGACAGGGCAATCAGCCCCAGCATTTT.

This clonotype was seen many times. V gene TRBV28 combines with J gene TRBJ1-2; TRBD1 matches at 9 bases. Trimming at V came to 6 bases and at J to 6 bases, leaving 8 bases not matched to a gene. CDR1 is MDHEN, CDR2 SYDVKM, per germline. The CDR3 totals 14 residues. The CDR3 protein is CASSPRDRVNGYTF. The CDR3 DNA reads as TGTGCCAGCAGCCCCCGGGACAGGGTGAATGGCTACACCTTC.

This clonotype has at least ten counts. The J gene is TRBJ2-3, the V gene TRBV5-1; tentatively, D is TRBD1 (7 bases). V lost 5 bases to trimming and J lost 0 bases, with 13 bases between them. The CDR3 is 15 amino acids. Germline assignment: CDR1 SGHRS and CDR2 YFSETQ. CDR3 in amino acids: CASSWRDSSTDTQYF. Written as DNA, the CDR3 is TGCGCCAGCAGTTGGAGGGACAGTAGCACAGATACGCAGTATTTT.

Ten or more counts support this clonotype. This chain joins TRBV29-1 and TRBJ1-1; 8 nucleotides match TRBD1. Germline CDR1 reads SQVTM; CDR2 reads ANQGSEA. V dropped 5 bases and J dropped 5; count of bases not matched to a gene: 13. CDR3 length: 15 residues. In nucleotides, the CDR3 is TGCAGCGTTTTCGGGACAGGCGCGAAGAGGACTGAAGCTTTCTTT. Amino acid sequence: CSVFGTGAKRTEAFF.

This clonotype was counted at least ten times. The chain employs TRBV21-1 and TRBJ1-2. TRBV21-1 is a known pseudogene. The CDR3 totals 9 residues. CDR3 nucleotides: TGTGCCAGCAATGATGGCTACACCTTC. Translation gives CASNDGYTF.

This clonotype has ten or more counts. The chain uses TRBV25-1 and TRBJ1-2, with no clear D. CDR3 size: 9 residues. Deletions cut 4 bases from V and 7 bases from J, with 1 base between. Germline assignment: CDR1 MGHDK and CDR2 SYGVNS. The CDR3 nucleotides are TGTGCCAGCAGTGGTGGCTACACCTTC. Translation gives CASSGGYTF.

This clonotype was seen at least ten times. J is TRBJ2-2 and V is TRBV5-6, with TRBD1 as a possible D gene (6 bases). There are 14 residues in the CDR3. Germline-derived CDR1 and CDR2 are SGHDT and YYEEEE. V lost 3 bases to trimming and J lost 1 base, with 7 bases between them. CDR3 loop: CASSWGQNTGELFF. The CDR3 DNA reads as TGTGCCAGCAGCTGGGGACAGAACACCGGGGAGCTGTTTTTT.

This clonotype was seen only a few times. V and J are TRBV2 and TRBJ1-6; maybe TRBD1 (5 bases). V was shortened by 1 base and J by 7 bases, with 14 bases between the two germline ends. The CDR3 spans 16 residues. Germline V gene data show CDR1 as SNHLY and CDR2 as FYNNEI. The CDR3 sequence is CASSEGWDPRNSPLHF. CDR3 nucleotide sequence: TGTGCCAGCAGTGAAGGGTGGGACCCACGGAATTCACCCCTCCACTTT.

This chain uses TRBV7-9 with TRBJ1-5, with D possibly TRBD1 on 5 matching bases. Looked up from germline, CDR1 is SEHNR and CDR2 is FQNEAQ (reference sequence). Trimming removed 4 bases at V and 10 bases at J, with 20 bases between. The CDR3 has 15 amino acids. CDR3 loop: CASSSGGRAAHPQHF. The CDR3 DNA sequence: TGTGCCAGCAGCTCAGGTGGCAGGGCTGCTCACCCCCAGCATTTT.

This clonotype showed up just once. A read error is possible here, since a much larger clone lies one base away. DNA for the CDR3: TGTGCCAGCAGTTACGGCCTAGTCGGGGGACTAGCGGGACTTGGAGGAGAGACCCAGTACTTC. Residues: CASSYGLVGGLAGLGGETQYF. The V call is TRBV6-2 or TRBV6-3, the J call TRBJ2-5; 13 nucleotides align to TRBD2. V dropped 2 bases and J dropped 4; count of bases not matched to a gene: 19. This CDR3 contains 21 residues. The germline V gene encodes CDR1 MNHEY and CDR2 SVGEGT.

This clonotype was seen at least ten times. The J gene is TRBJ2-2, the V gene TRBV20-1, with TRBD2 identical over 7 bases. Germline assignment: CDR1 DFQATT and CDR2 SNEGSKA (reference sequence). This CDR3 is 14 amino acids long. The junction had 6 bases not matched to a gene; V was cut back by 4 bases and J by 4 bases. The CDR3 DNA reads TGCAGTGCTATTTCTAGCGGAGGCACCGGGGAGCTGTTTTTT. Its translation: CSAISSGGTGELFF.